This TCR beta chain was sequenced for a study of blood T cell repertoires in COVID-19. Study-level information: COVID-19 samples from acute and convalescent phases originated in the United States, Italy and Spain. PBMCs, B-cell-depleted T cells, or T cells provided the cDNA or gDNA that made up the material.

The CDR3 sequence is 17 residues long. Trimming stripped 4 bases from V and 0 bases from J, with 16 bases between. CDR1 and CDR2 from the germline V gene are SEHNR and FQNEAQ (reference sequence). In the authors' workflow: Researchers report that nucleated cell counts were estimated from reference gene primer amplification. Clones were read by immunoSEQ multiplex PCR, and TCRdb kept only the in-frame ones, dropping some. V, J and clone size are taken as reported in that table, and D and trimming were inferred from the DNA itself. Seen here are 200,000 to 250,000 clones, roughly 90% observed once, and the top ten hold around 2.2%.

This chain connects TRBV7-9 to TRBJ2-1; a possible D gene is TRBD2 (5 bases). The sequencing input was peripheral blood. The receptor was derived from a man aged 25-45 years who had recovered from COVID-19. CDR3 region: CASSSQAKGLSYNEQFF. The CDR3 bases are TGTGCCAGCAGCTCTCAGGCTAAAGGACTCTCCTACAATGAGCAGTTCTTC.